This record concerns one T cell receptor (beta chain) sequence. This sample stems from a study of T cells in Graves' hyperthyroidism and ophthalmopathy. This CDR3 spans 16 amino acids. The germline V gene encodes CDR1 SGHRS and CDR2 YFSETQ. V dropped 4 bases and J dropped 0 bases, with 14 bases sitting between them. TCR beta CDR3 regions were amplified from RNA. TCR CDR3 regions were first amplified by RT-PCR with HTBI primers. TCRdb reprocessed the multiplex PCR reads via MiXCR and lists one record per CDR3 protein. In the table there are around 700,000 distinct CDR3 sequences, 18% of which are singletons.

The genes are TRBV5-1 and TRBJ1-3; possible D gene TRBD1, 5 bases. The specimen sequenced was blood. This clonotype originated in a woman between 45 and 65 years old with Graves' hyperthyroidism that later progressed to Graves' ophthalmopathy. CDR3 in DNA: TGCGCCAGCAGCGCGGGACTTCAAGGCTCTGGAAACACCATATATTTT. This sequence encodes CASSAGLQGSGNTIYF.